These 18 T cell receptor beta chains came from one sample sequenced in a study of blood T cell dynamics during melanoma immunotherapy (dated by TCRdb to 2018 to 2021). This specimen's time point label, per the study, means: week 3, after first cycle of checkpoint inhibitor. Library preparation used the immunoSEQ multiplex PCR assay. In its TCRdb copy, this immuneACCESS table keeps in-frame sequences only and misses some clones. Where compared with another copy, unresolved V genes explain less than half of these, and the others have no known cause. The sample table records roughly 5,900 clones; roughly 84% of these occur just once. The ten top clones hold over 9% of the sample. The starting material was blood, obtained from a patient treated with checkpoint blockade. These receptors were obtained from a human donor with melanoma.

The chain employs TRBV6-1 and TRBJ1-2; D is unclear. Trimming removed 7 bases at V and 0 bases at J, with 9 bases between. This CDR3 contains 13 residues. Per germline, CDR1 MNHNS and CDR2 SASEGT. CDR3 bases: TGTGCCAGCATCTACGGGGCTAACTATGGCTACACCTTC. It translates to CASIYGANYGYTF.

The J gene is TRBJ2-7, the V gene TRBV6-5; D assignment may be TRBD1 or TRBD2 (7 bases each). Germline V gives CDR1 MNHEY, CDR2 SVGAGI. This CDR3 region has 14 residues. The ends were cut back, 4 bases at V and 2 bases at J, with 12 bases in the middle. The CDR3, as DNA: TGTGCCAGCAGTTCAGCGGGACAGCCCTACGAGCAGTACTTC. Protein: CASSSAGQPYEQYF.

This chain links TRBV5-1 with TRBJ1-5, with D possibly TRBD1 on 6 matching bases. The V and J ends lost 0 bases and 4 bases respectively, with 11 bases between them. Germline lookup yields CDR1 SGHRS and CDR2 YFSETQ. This CDR3 comprises 15 residues. CDR3 DNA: TGCGCCAGCAGCTTGGGGGGGCAGTGGAATCAGCCCCAGCATTTT. Translation: CASSLGGQWNQPQHF.

The rearrangement joins TRBV19 to TRBJ2-7; the D gene is possibly TRBD2 (5 bases). Trimming removed 4 bases at V and 3 bases at J, with 10 bases between. Per germline, CDR1 LNHDA and CDR2 SQIVND (reference sequence). This CDR3 has 13 residues. CDR3 loop: CASSRRGSYEQYF. Here the CDR3 DNA reads TGTGCCAGTAGTAGGCGAGGGAGCTACGAGCAGTACTTC.

This clone was picked up a small number of times. The chain employs TRBV5-4 and TRBJ1-1, with unresolved D. Germline-derived CDR1 and CDR2 are SGHNT and YYREEE (reference sequence). The CDR3 extends over 15 amino acids. The V and J ends lost 0 bases and 3 bases respectively, with 12 bases between them. This CDR3 is CASSLGVTRHTEAFF. The CDR3 DNA reads TGTGCCAGCAGCTTGGGGGTGACAAGACACACTGAAGCTTTCTTT.

V usage is TRBV7-8 and J usage is TRBJ2-7, with 7 bases identical to TRBD1. CDR1 is SGHVS and CDR2 is FQNEAQ in the germline V gene. The CDR3 runs to 14 residues. Unmatched junction bases numbered 4, after V lost 2 bases and J lost 3 bases. Written as DNA, the CDR3 is TGTGCCAGCAGCTTAAGACAGGGAATCTACGAGCAGTACTTC. It is translated as CASSLRQGIYEQYF.

This chain uses TRBV2 with TRBJ1-2, with TRBD1 as a possible D gene (6 bases). V was clipped by 2 bases and J by 8 bases, with 9 bases between them. The CDR3 consists of 12 residues. The germline V gene encodes CDR1 SNHLY and CDR2 FYNNEI. CDR3 protein: CASSETGSGYTF. DNA of the CDR3: TGTGCCAGCAGTGAAACAGGGTCCGGCTACACCTTC.

The rearrangement joins TRBV9 to TRBJ1-2; 10 nucleotides align to TRBD1. CDR3 size: 14 residues. From germline, CDR1 is SGDLS and CDR2 YYNGEE. V gave up 3 bases and J gave up 6 bases; unmatched junction bases: 5. Here the CDR3 DNA reads TGTGCCAGCAGCGCCCGGGACAGGGGCCATGGCTACACCTTC. It codes for CASSARDRGHGYTF.

This clone occurred once. The chain uses TRBV7-8 and TRBJ1-2; a weak D match, TRBD1 (5 bases). The CDR3 contains 18 residues. The germline V and J ends were trimmed by 1 base and 0 bases, with 18 bases remaining between them. Germline lookup yields CDR1 SGHVS and CDR2 FQNEAQ. As DNA, the CDR3 is TGTGCCAGCAGCTTAGTGGGGGTAAGGCAGACAGCTAACTATGGCTACACCTTC. This translates into CASSLVGVRQTANYGYTF. Combining the CDR3 with reference TRBV7-8 and TRBJ1-2 gives the whole variable domain GAGVSQSPRYKVAKRGQDVALRCDPISGHVSLFWYQQALGQGPEFLTYFQNEAQLDKSGLPSDRFFAERPEGSVSTLKIQRTQQEDSAVYLCASSLVGVRQTANYGYTFGSGTRLTVV.

The chain's CDR3 is CASRSPGQSSYEQYF. The CDR3 DNA is TGTGCCAGCAGATCTCCGGGACAGTCGTCCTACGAGCAGTACTTC. The J gene is TRBJ2-7, the V gene TRBV6-5; 7 bases line up with TRBD1. Germline V gene data show CDR1 as MNHEY and CDR2 as SVGAGI. This CDR3 comprises 15 residues. J gave up 1 base and V 6 bases, and 9 bases lay outside the gene matches.

The V call is TRBV5-8, the J call TRBJ1-2; TRBD1 might be the D (5 bases). The V and J ends lost 0 bases and 2 bases respectively, with 11 bases between them. Looked up from germline, CDR1 is SGHTS and CDR2 is YDEGEE. The CDR3 spans 15 residues. The CDR3 region is CASSLGQGWNYGYTF. In nucleotides, the CDR3 is TGTGCCAGCAGCTTGGGGCAGGGATGGAACTATGGCTACACCTTC.

V and J are TRBV6-5 and TRBJ2-7; no clear D. Germline CDR1 reads MNHEY; CDR2 reads SVGAGI. The CDR3 has 11 amino acids. The V end was cut by 2 bases, the J end by 5 bases, with 4 bases between. In DNA form, the CDR3 reads TGTGCCAGCAGTTACAGTAACGAGCAGTACTTC. Translated: CASSYSNEQYF.

This clone was detected once. The chain is built from TRBV5-1 and TRBJ2-1; D could derive from TRBD1 or TRBD2 (5 bases each). Germline V lookup: CDR1 SGHRS, CDR2 YFSETQ. Trimming cost V 2 bases and J 8 bases, with 11 bases left between them. This CDR3 spans 13 amino acids. CDR3 sequence (DNA): TGCGCCAGCAGCTTAGGGACCGCCCATGAGCAGTTCTTC. Protein sequence: CASSLGTAHEQFF.

The chain uses TRBV11-2 and TRBJ2-7; 8 bases fit TRBD2. V lost 5 bases, J lost 1 base, and 7 bases stayed unmatched. This CDR3 has 15 amino acids. The V gene's germline CDR1 is SGHAT and CDR2 FQNNGV. Written as DNA, the CDR3 is TGTGCCAGCAGCACCAGCGGGGGACCTTCCTACGAGCAGTACTTC. Residues: CASSTSGGPSYEQYF.

The chain employs TRBV5-6 and TRBJ2-7; D gene uncertain. The CDR3 is made up of 13 amino acids. CDR1 SGHDT and CDR2 YYEEEE come from the germline V gene. Trimming left V 1 base short and J 6 bases short, with 11 bases between. The CDR3 spells CASSLNGFFEQYF. The CDR3 DNA is TGTGCCAGCAGCTTGAACGGTTTTTTCGAGCAGTACTTC.

This clone was counted a few times. The J gene is TRBJ2-7, the V gene TRBV6-1; TRBD1 matches 9 bases. Trimming cost V 6 bases and J 1 base; bases outside gene matches: 7. The CDR3 is 15 residues long. CDR1 and CDR2 (germline): MNHNS, SASEGT. DNA for the CDR3: TGTGCCAGCAGGAACGGACAGGGGATTTCCTACGAGCAGTACTTC. This gives the protein CASRNGQGISYEQYF.

The V and J genes are TRBV7-7 and TRBJ2-1; no firm D call. The CDR3 runs 14 residues. Germline V lookup: CDR1 SSHAT, CDR2 FNYEAQ (reference sequence). Trimming pared 2 bases from V and 12 bases from J, leaving 17 bases between. The CDR3 DNA reads as TGTGCCAGCAGCTTAAATTCGGGTAAAGCTCCGCAGTTCTTC. It translates to CASSLNSGKAPQFF.

This chain uses TRBV7-6 with TRBJ2-7; TRBD2 matches at 14 bases. This CDR3 has 19 amino acids. V shed 1 base, J shed 0 bases, and the junction held 8 bases outside the gene matches. CDR1 SGHVS and CDR2 FNYEAQ come from the germline V gene. In DNA form, the CDR3 reads TGTGCCAGCAGCTTAGGTCCAGGGGGGACTAGCGGGAGCTCCTACGAGCAGTACTTC. Its protein product is CASSLGPGGTSGSSYEQYF.